The 17 T cell receptor beta chains listed next were all sequenced from one sample in a study of human CD8 memory T cell subsets. The TCR beta sequencing libraries came from UMI-labeled 5' RACE. Each CDR3 protein gets one entry in TCRdb, which reprocessed the 5' RACE reads and gives no DNA. Listed are under 6,000 distinct CDR3 sequences; 20% to 25% falls within the top ten. Specimen: CD8+ T cells from PBMCs. These receptors were collected from a human donor in good health.

This clonotype is called medium-sized based on its frequency. V usage is TRBV19 and J usage is TRBJ1-1; TCRdb indicates TRBD1, and absent DNA this call remains unverified. There are 17 residues in the CDR3. Germline V gene sequence: CDR1 LNHDA, CDR2 SQIVND (reference sequence). The CDR3: CASSLGTGGEINTEAFF.

In terms of frequency, this clonotype is medium-sized. This sequence joins TRBV6-1 and TRBJ2-6. The CDR3 is 14 residues long. CDR1 and CDR2 from the germline V gene are MNHNS and SASEGT. The CDR3 sequence: CASSEVSGANVLTF.

V gene TRBV6-6 combines with J gene TRBJ2-7; TCRdb returns TRBD1, unconfirmable since there is no DNA. Per germline, CDR1 MNHNY and CDR2 SVGAGI (reference sequence). CDR3 length: 14 residues. CDR3 sequence reads: CASSYETGSYEQYF.

J is TRBJ2-2 and V is TRBV6-2 or TRBV6-3. Germline-derived CDR1 and CDR2 are MNHEY and SVGEGT. CDR3 length: 13 residues. CDR3 sequence: CASNPSVSGELFF.

Judged by frequency, this clonotype is medium-sized. The chain employs TRBV11-3 and TRBJ2-2. The CDR3 length is 12 residues. Germline loops: CDR1 SGHNT, CDR2 YENEEA. CDR3 loop: CASSVSGGELFF.

The rearrangement joins TRBV6-2 or TRBV6-3 to TRBJ2-2; checking the TCRdb D call of TRBD1 is not possible without DNA. The CDR3 covers 13 residues. Germline values: CDR1 MNHEY, CDR2 SVGEGT. CDR3 amino acids: CASSQGDSGELFF.

The chain combines TRBV20-1 with TRBJ2-7. The germline V gene encodes CDR1 DFQATT and CDR2 SNEGSKA (reference sequence). This CDR3 has 11 residues. The CDR3: CSARDDHEQYF.

This clonotype is classed as medium-sized by frequency. This rearrangement joins TRBV6-4 to TRBJ2-3; without DNA, the TCRdb call of TRBD1 cannot be checked. The germline CDR1 and CDR2 sequences are MRHNA and SNTAGT. The CDR3 runs 16 residues. This chain's CDR3 is CASSDSPDRGTDTQYF.

The chain joins TRBV2 to TRBJ2-1; TCRdb's D call of TRBD2 is untestable without DNA. This CDR3 is 15 amino acids long. Germline CDR1 and CDR2: SNHLY and FYNNEI. CDR3 sequence: CARDTTSGILNEQFF.

This clonotype registers medium-sized by frequency. The chain uses TRBV6-4 and TRBJ2-3. The CDR3 is 14 residues long. CDR1 is MRHNA, CDR2 SNTAGT, per germline. The CDR3 reads CASSDSDSTDTQYF.

The chain couples TRBV4-3 to TRBJ1-1; TCRdb's assignment of TRBD1 cannot be checked, as there is no DNA. Germline V gene data show CDR1 as LGHNA and CDR2 as YSLEER. This CDR3 comprises 17 residues. The CDR3 sequence is CASSQVGRGDKNTEAFF.

Its frequency marks this clonotype as medium-sized (0.01 to 0.1%). This chain uses TRBV27 with TRBJ2-7; TCRdb proposes TRBD2, but this gene call is untestable without DNA. The CDR3 is 17 residues long. CDR1 and CDR2 (germline): MNHEY, SMNVEV (reference sequence). The CDR3 sequence is CASSPLVGSGSSYEQYF.

This clonotype is medium-sized by frequency. J is TRBJ2-2 and V is TRBV30; TCRdb outputs TRBD2, but without DNA this stays unchecked. Germline CDR1 reads GTSNPN; CDR2 reads SVGIG (reference sequence). This CDR3 has 15 residues. CDR3 amino acids: CAWSVISEDTGELFF.

The J gene is TRBJ2-2, the V gene TRBV4-3. The CDR3 extends over 17 amino acids. Germline V gives CDR1 LGHNA, CDR2 YSLEER. The CDR3 region is CASSQGFPEPNTGELFF.

The CDR3 loop is CSARDSEREGYNEQFF. The V and J genes are TRBV20-1 and TRBJ2-1; lacking DNA, the TRBD2 call made by TCRdb goes unchecked. The CDR3 has 16 residues. In germline, CDR1 is DFQATT, CDR2 SNEGSKA (reference sequence).

This clonotype registers large (0.1 to 1%) by frequency. The chain uses TRBV7-3 and TRBJ2-2; absent DNA, TCRdb's TRBD2 call cannot be checked. CDR3 length: 17 amino acids. Germline V gives CDR1 SGHTA, CDR2 FQGTGA. The CDR3 spells CASSLIPGGATTGELFF.

Measured by frequency, this clonotype is medium-sized. This chain uses TRBV7-3 with TRBJ2-1; lacking DNA, the TRBD1 call made by TCRdb goes unchecked. Germline V gene sequence: CDR1 SGHTA, CDR2 FQGTGA. The CDR3 is made up of 13 amino acids. This CDR3 is CASSLGGANEQFF.